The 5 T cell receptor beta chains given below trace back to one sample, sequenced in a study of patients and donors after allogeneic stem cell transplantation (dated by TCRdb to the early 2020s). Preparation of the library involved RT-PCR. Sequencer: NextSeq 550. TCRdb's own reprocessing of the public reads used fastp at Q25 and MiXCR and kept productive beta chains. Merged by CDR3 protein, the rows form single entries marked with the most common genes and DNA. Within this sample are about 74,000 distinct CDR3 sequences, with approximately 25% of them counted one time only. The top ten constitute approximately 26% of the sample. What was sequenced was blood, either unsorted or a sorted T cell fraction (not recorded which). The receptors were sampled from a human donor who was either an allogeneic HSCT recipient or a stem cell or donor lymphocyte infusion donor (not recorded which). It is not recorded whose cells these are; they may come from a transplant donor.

The CDR3, as DNA: TGCGCCAGCAGCTTGGTGAGGGCTTCTAATGAAAAACTGTTTTTT. It is translated as CASSLVRASNEKLFF. The rearrangement links TRBV5-1 to TRBJ1-4, with D hard to call. Trimming took off 0 bases at V and 3 bases at J, with 9 bases between the two ends. The CDR3 is made up of 15 amino acids. Germline CDR1 is SGHRS and CDR2 is YFSETQ.

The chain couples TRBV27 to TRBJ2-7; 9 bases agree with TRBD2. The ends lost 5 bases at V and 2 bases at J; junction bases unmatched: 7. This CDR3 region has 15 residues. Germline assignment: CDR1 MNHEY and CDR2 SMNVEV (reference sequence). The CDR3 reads CASSPNSGSPYEQYF. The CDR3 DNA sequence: TGTGCCAGCAGTCCAAATAGCGGGAGTCCCTACGAGCAGTACTTC.

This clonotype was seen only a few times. The CDR3 region has the DNA TGTGCCAGCAGGGAAGTCGCTAGCGGGCCCTACGAGCAGTACTTC. Translated, it gives CASREVASGPYEQYF. V usage is TRBV12-3 or TRBV12-4 and J usage is TRBJ2-7; 8 nucleotides line up with TRBD2. CDR3 length: 15 residues. V lost 6 bases, J lost 2 bases, and 9 bases stayed unmatched.

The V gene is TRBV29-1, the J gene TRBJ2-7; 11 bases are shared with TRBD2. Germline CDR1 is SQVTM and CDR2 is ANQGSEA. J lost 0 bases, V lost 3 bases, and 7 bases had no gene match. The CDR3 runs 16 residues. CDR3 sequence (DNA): TGCAGCGTTGACGGGCTAGCGGGGGGCGGCTCCTACGAGCAGTACTTC. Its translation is CSVDGLAGGGSYEQYF.

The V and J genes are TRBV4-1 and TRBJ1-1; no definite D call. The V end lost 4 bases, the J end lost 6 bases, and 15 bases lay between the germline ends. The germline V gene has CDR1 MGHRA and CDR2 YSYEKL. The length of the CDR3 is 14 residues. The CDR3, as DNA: TGCGCCAGCAGCCGAACAGTAGGGTACCCTGAAGCTTTCTTT. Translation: CASSRTVGYPEAFF.